This T cell receptor beta chain was captured in a study of cytomegalovirus exposure and HLA in healthy donors. Losses at the gene ends were 0 bases for V and 0 bases for J; bases not matched to a gene: 13. The CDR3 extends over 20 amino acids. Germline V gene data show CDR1 as SGDLS and CDR2 as YYNGEE. This clone was recorded once. What it binds is not known. 60 Vbeta and 13 Jbeta primers were used in PCR. Some clones are missing from TCRdb's copy, which holds only in-frame ones; the method was immunoSEQ multiplex PCR. The table has approximately 82,000 clones, around 79% seen once. Study outcomes and limitations: A missense DCLRE1C variant was associated with V- and J-gene trimming of TCR beta chains in a later analysis, and an independent cohort replicated the association.

The source material was PBMCs. The V call is TRBV9, the J call TRBJ2-3; 10 bases fit TRBD2. The clonotype originates from a man between 35 and 55 years old in good health and CMV-seronegative. CDR3 bases: TGTGCCAGCAGCGTAGCGGAGACTAGCGGGTATCTTCTCAGCACAGATACGCAGTATTTT. Its protein product is CASSVAETSGYLLSTDTQYF.